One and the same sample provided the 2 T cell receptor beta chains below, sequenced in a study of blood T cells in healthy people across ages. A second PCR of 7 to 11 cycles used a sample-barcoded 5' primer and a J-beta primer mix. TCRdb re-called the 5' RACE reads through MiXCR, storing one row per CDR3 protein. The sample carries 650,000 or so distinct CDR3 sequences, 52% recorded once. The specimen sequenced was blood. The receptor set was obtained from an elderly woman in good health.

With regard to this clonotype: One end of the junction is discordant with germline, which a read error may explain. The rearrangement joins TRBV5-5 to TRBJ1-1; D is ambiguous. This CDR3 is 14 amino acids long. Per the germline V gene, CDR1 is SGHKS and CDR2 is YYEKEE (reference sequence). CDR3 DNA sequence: TGTGCCAGCATCTTGGAACTCGGCTACACTGAAGCTTTCTTT. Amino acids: CASILELGYTEAFF.

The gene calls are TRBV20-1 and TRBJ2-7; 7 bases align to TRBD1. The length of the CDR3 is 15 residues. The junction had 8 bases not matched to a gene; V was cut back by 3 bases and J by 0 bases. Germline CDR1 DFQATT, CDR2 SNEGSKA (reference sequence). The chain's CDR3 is CSASRAGGGSYEQYF. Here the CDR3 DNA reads TGCAGTGCTAGTAGGGCAGGGGGTGGCTCCTACGAGCAGTACTTC.